At least ten counts were recorded for the clone carrying this T cell receptor (beta chain). Its target is unknown. TCRdb called the 5' RACE reads again in MiXCR, with one record for every CDR3 protein. The profile shows 40,000 to 45,000 distinct CDR3 sequences, almost 7% of them singletons. As to time point: sample taken at primary tumor resection. This record belongs to a study of spatial heterogeneity in lung cancer. General study findings and limits: Blood showed ubiquitous tumor TCRs more often at resection than at routine follow-up.

The CDR3 runs 15 residues. Germline V gives CDR1 SGHTA, CDR2 FQGNSA. V lost 1 base, J lost 5 bases, and 5 bases stayed unmatched. The chain couples TRBV7-2 to TRBJ2-1, with 7 bases matching TRBD2. The receptor comes from a female donor with early-stage non-small cell lung cancer. This specimen consisted of PBMCs, obtained at surgery. This chain's CDR3 is CASSLEGGGNNEQFF. For the CDR3, the DNA is TGTGCCAGCAGCTTAGAGGGCGGGGGTAACAATGAGCAGTTCTTC.